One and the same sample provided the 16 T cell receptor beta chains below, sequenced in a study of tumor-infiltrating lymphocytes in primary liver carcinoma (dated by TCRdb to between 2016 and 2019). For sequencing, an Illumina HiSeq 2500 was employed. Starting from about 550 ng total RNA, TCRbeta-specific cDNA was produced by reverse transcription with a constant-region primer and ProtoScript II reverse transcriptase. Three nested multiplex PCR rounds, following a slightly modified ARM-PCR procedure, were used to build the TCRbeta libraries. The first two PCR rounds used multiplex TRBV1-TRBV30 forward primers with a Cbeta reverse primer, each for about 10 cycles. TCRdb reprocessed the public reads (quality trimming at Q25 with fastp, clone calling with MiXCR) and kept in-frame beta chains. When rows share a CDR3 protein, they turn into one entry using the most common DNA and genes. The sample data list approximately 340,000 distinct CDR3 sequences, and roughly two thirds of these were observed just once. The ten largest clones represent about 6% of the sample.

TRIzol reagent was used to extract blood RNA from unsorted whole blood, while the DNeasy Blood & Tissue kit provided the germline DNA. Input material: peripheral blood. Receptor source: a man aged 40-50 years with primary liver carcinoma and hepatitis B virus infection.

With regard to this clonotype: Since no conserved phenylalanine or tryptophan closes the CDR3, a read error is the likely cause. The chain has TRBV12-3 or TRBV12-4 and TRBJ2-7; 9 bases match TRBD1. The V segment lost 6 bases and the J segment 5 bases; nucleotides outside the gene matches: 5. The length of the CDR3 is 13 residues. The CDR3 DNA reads TGTGCCAGCAGAGTACAGGGGGCCCACGAGCAGTACTCC. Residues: CASRVQGAHEQYS.

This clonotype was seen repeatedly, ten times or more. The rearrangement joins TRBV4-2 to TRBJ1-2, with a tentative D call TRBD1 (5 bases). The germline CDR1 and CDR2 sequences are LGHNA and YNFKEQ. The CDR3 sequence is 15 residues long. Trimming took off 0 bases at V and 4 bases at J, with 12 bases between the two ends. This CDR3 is CASSQEIGDLYGYTF. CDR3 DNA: TGTGCCAGCAGCCAAGAGATCGGGGACCTCTATGGCTACACCTTC.

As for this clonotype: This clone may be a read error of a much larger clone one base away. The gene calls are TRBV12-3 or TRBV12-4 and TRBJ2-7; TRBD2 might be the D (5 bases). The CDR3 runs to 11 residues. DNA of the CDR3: TGTGTCAGCAGTTTTTGGAGGGAGCAGTACTTC. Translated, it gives CVSSFWREQYF.

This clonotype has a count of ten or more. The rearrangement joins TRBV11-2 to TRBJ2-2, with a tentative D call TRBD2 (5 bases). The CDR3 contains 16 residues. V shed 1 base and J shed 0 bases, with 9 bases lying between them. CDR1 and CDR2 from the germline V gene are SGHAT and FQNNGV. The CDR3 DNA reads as TGTGCCAGCAGCTTAGTTCAAGCGGCGAACACCGGGGAGCTGTTTTTT. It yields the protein CASSLVQAANTGELFF.

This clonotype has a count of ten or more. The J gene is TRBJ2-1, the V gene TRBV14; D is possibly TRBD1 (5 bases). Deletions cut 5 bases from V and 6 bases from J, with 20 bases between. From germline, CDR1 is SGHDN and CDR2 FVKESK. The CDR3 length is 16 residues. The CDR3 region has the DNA TGTGCCAGCAGCACACTGTTTAAAAACACAGGCAATGAGCAGTTCTTC. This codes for CASSTLFKNTGNEQFF.

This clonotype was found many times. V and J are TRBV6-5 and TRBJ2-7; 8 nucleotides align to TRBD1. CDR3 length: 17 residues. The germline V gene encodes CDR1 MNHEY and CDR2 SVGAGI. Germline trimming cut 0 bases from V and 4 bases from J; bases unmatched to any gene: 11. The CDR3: CASSYSKRTGLSYEQYF. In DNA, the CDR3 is TGTGCCAGCAGTTACTCGAAACGGACAGGGCTCTCTTACGAGCAGTACTTC.

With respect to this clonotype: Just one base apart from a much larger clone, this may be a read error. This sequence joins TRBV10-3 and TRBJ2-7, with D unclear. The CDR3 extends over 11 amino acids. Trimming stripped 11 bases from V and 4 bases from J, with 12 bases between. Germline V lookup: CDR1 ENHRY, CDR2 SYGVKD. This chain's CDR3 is CAVKRQYEQYF. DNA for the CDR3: TGTGCCGTGAAGAGACAATACGAGCAGTACTTC.

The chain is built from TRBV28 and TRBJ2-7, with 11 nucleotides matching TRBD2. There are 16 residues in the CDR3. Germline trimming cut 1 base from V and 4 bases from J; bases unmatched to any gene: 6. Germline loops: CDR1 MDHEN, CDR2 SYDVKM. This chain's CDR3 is CASSLSGTSGSYEQYF. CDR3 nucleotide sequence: TGTGCCAGCAGTTTATCTGGGACTAGCGGATCGTACGAGCAGTACTTC.

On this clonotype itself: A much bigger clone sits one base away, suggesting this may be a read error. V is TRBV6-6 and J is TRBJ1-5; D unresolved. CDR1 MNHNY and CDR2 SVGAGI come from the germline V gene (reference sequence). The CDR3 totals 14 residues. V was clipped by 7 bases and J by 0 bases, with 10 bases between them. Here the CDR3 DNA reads TGTGCCAGCACCGTAGCCTATAGCAATCAGCCCCAGCATTTT. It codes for CASTVAYSNQPQHF.

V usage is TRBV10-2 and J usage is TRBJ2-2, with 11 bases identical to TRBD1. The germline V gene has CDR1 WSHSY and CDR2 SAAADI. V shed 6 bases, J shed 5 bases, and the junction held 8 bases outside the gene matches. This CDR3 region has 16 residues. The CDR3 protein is CASRNGQGAWTGELFF. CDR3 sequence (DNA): TGCGCCAGCAGAAACGGACAGGGGGCATGGACCGGGGAGCTGTTTTTT.

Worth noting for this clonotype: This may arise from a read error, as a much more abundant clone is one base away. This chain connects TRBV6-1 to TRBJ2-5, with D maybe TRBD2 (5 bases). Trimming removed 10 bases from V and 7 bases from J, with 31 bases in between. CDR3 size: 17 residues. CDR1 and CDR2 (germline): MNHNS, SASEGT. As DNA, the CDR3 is TGTGCCACCACAACTCTCAACAGCGGTGGGGTTTTTGGGACCCAGTACTTC. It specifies CATTTLNSGGVFGTQYF.

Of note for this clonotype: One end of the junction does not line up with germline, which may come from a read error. CDR3 residues: CACSFEETQYF. As DNA, the CDR3 is TGTGCCTGCAGTTTCGAAGAGACCCAGTACTTC. V is TRBV12-3 or TRBV12-4 and J is TRBJ2-5; no clear D gene. The CDR3 runs 11 residues.

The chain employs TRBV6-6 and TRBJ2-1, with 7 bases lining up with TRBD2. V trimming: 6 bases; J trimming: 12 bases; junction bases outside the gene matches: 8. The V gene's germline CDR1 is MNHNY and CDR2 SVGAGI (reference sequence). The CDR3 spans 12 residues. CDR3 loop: CASSLRDYGQFF. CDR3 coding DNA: TGTGCCAGCAGCCTCCGGGACTATGGGCAGTTCTTC.

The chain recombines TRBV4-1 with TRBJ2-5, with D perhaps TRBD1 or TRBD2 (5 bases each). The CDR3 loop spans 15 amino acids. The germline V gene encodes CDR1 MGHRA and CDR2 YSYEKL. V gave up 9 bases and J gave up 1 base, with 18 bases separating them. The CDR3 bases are TGCGCCAGTAGTCGAGTGGGGGAGACCCAAGAGACCCAGTACTTC. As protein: CASSRVGETQETQYF.

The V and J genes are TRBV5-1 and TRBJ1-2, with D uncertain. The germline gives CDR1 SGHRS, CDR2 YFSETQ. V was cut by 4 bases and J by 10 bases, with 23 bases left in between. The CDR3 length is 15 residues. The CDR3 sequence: CASSLSNGPSDDYTF. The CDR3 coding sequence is TGCGCCAGCAGCCTTAGCAACGGCCCGAGTGATGACTACACCTTC.

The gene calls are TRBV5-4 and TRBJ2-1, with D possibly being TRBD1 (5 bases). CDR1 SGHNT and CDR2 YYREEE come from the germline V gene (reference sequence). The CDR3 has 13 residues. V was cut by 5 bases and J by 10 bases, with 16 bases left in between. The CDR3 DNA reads TGTGCCAGCAGTAGAGCAGGGTCGAGGGAGCAGTTCTTC. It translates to CASSRAGSREQFF.